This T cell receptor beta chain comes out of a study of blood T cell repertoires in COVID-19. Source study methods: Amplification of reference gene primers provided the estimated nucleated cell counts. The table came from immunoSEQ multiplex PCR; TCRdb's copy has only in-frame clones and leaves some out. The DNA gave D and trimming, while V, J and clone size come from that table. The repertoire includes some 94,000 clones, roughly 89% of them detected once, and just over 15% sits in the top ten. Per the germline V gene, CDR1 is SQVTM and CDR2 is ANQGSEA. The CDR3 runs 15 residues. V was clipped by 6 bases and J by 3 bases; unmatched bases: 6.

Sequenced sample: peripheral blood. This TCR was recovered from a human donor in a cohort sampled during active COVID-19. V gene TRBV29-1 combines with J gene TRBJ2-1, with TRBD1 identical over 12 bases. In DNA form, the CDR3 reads TGCAGCGTCGGGACAGGGGGCATCAGCTACAATGAGCAGTTCTTC. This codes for CSVGTGGISYNEQFF.